These T cell receptor beta chains were read from a single sample in a study of cytomegalovirus exposure and HLA in healthy donors. TCRdb's copy holds only in-frame clones and misses some; the assay was immunoSEQ multiplex PCR. In the table there are around 130,000 clones, more than 60% of which are singletons. Sequenced: PBMCs. The source is a male donor in good health and CMV-seronegative. Both conserved end residues are part of each CDR3. A D gene is named only where the DNA matches it firmly. The size entry is marked missing in some rows and otherwise reads once, few, many or a size class.

>TRBV7-2|TRBJ2-5|NA|few
CASSATSRGRGRETQYF
TGTGCCAGCAGCGCAACGTCCCGGGGGAGGGGGAGGGAGACCCAGTACTTC
>TRBV5-4|TRBJ2-2|NA|few
CASSFINTGELFF
TGTGCCAGCAGCTTTATCAACACCGGGGAGCTGTTTTTT
>TRBV5-4|TRBJ2-7|TRBD2|few
CASSPGLAGAYEQYF
TGTGCCAGCAGCCCGGGACTAGCGGGGGCCTACGAGCAGTACTTC
>TRBV5-1|TRBJ2-5|TRBD1|few
CASSLTGVFGTQYF
TGCGCCAGCAGCCTGACAGGGGTGTTCGGGACCCAGTACTTC
>TRBV5-6|TRBJ2-5|TRBD1|NA
CASNRGPPGQGQETQYF
TGTGCCAGCAACCGGGGCCCTCCGGGACAGGGTCAGGAGACCCAGTACTTC
>TRBV28|TRBJ1-4|TRBD1|NA
CASSSKLSGGGVEKLFF
TGTGCCAGCAGTTCCAAGCTCTCAGGGGGCGGTGTTGAAAAACTGTTTTTT
>TRBV7-6|TRBJ2-1|TRBD2|few
CASSRGTSESHYNEQFF
TGTGCCAGCAGCCGAGGGACTAGCGAGTCCCACTACAATGAGCAGTTCTTC
>TRBV7-3|TRBJ2-2|TRBD2|NA
CASSTIGGLAGPGGTGELFF
TGTGCCAGCAGCACCATCGGGGGACTAGCGGGGCCGGGGGGCACCGGGGAGCTGTTTTTT
>TRBV7-9|TRBJ2-3|NA|NA
CASSLGGFPSTDTQYF
TGTGCCAGCAGCTTAGGTGGCTTTCCTAGCACAGATACGCAGTATTTT
>TRBV5-1|TRBJ1-1|NA|NA
CASSLAGVGAFF
TGCGCCAGCAGCTTGGCCGGGGTAGGAGCTTTCTTT
>TRBV12-5|TRBJ2-2|TRBD1|NA
CASGFGNTGAHGELFF
TGTGCTAGTGGTTTCGGGAACACAGGGGCCCACGGGGAGCTGTTTTTT
>TRBV6-5|TRBJ1-3|TRBD1|NA
CASSYSPGGGNTIYF
TGTGCCAGCAGTTACTCGCCAGGGGGTGGAAACACCATATATTTT
>TRBV7-9|TRBJ2-7|TRBD1|NA
CAIRTGGSHEQYF
TGTGCCATTCGGACAGGGGGAAGCCACGAGCAGTACTTC
>TRBV27|TRBJ1-4|NA|NA
CASSPHATNEKLFF
TGTGCCAGCAGCCCCCATGCAACTAATGAAAAACTGTTTTTT
>TRBV18|TRBJ2-1|NA|NA
CASSPPLGGNEQFF
TGTGCCAGCTCACCACCGTTAGGCGGGAATGAGCAGTTCTTC
>TRBV10-3|TRBJ1-1|TRBD1|NA
CAHDRGRGTEAFF
TGTGCCCACGACAGGGGGCGGGGGACTGAAGCTTTCTTT
>TRBV5-4|TRBJ2-1|NA|NA
CASSLSGEQFF
TGTGCCAGCAGCTTAAGCGGTGAGCAGTTCTTC
>TRBV7-3|TRBJ2-2|TRBD2|NA
CASRWGGSGTGELFF
TGTGCCAGCAGGTGGGGGGGGAGCGGCACCGGGGAGCTGTTTTTT
>TRBV7-7|TRBJ2-5|NA|few
CASSLDREETQYF
TGTGCCAGCAGCTTAGACAGGGAAGAGACCCAGTACTTC
>TRBV19|TRBJ1-1|NA|NA
CASRNRQANTEAFF
TGTGCCAGTCGAAATAGGCAGGCTAACACTGAAGCTTTCTTT
>TRBV2|TRBJ1-5|TRBD1|NA
CASKDRVSNQPQHF
TGTGCCAGCAAGGACAGGGTGAGCAATCAGCCCCAGCATTTT
>TRBV6-5|TRBJ2-5|NA|NA
CASSYGQGNSQETQYF
TGTGCCAGCAGTTACGGCCAGGGGAATAGCCAAGAGACCCAGTACTTC
>TRBV13|TRBJ2-1|TRBD1|NA
CASSPPPDRVSEQFF
TGTGCCAGCAGCCCCCCACCCGACAGGGTTTCTGAGCAGTTCTTC
>TRBV7-8|TRBJ1-5|NA|NA
CASSRTTVFQPQHF
TGTGCCAGCAGCCGGACGACAGTTTTCCAGCCCCAGCATTTT
>TRBV10-1|TRBJ2-1|NA|NA
CASSGYSRNNEQFF
TGCGCCAGCAGTGGTTACTCTAGGAACAATGAGCAGTTCTTC
>TRBV28|TRBJ1-3|NA|NA
CASSLGLGSSGNTIYF
TGTGCCAGCAGTTTAGGGCTAGGGAGCTCTGGAAACACCATATATTTT
>TRBV7-9|TRBJ2-6|TRBD1|NA
CASSLVVGQYFSGANVLTF
TGTGCCAGCAGCTTAGTCGTGGGACAGTACTTCTCTGGGGCCAACGTCCTGACTTTC
>TRBV9|TRBJ2-7|TRBD1|NA
CASSETGTGDEQYF
TGTGCCAGCAGCGAAACCGGGACAGGGGACGAGCAGTACTTC
>TRBV28|TRBJ2-7|NA|NA
CASSSSGQTSSYEQYF
TGTGCCAGCAGTTCCTCGGGACAGACTAGCTCCTACGAGCAGTACTTC
>TRBV19|TRBJ2-2|TRBD2|NA
CASSMGLVTGELFF
TGTGCCAGTAGTATGGGACTAGTTACCGGGGAGCTGTTTTTT
>TRBV27|TRBJ2-3|TRBD2|NA
CASSTPSGGIDTQYF
TGTGCCAGCAGCACCCCTAGCGGGGGGATAGATACGCAGTATTTT
>TRBV18|TRBJ1-5|TRBD1|NA
CASSPPGQGNQPQHF
TGTGCCAGCTCACCACCCGGACAGGGGAACCAGCCCCAGCATTTT
>TRBV19|TRBJ1-1|TRBD1|NA
CASGQGPGVEAFF
TGTGCCAGTGGACAGGGTCCGGGCGTTGAAGCTTTCTTT
>TRBV11-2|TRBJ2-1|TRBD2|few
CASSFGGSSYNEQFF
TGTGCCAGCAGCTTCGGGGGGAGCTCCTACAATGAGCAGTTCTTC
>TRBV7-9|TRBJ1-2|NA|NA
CASSPAAPTQHYGYTF
TGTGCCAGCAGCCCCGCCGCTCCGACTCAACACTATGGCTACACCTTC
>TRBV11-1|TRBJ2-7|NA|NA
CASRLGRGTAYEQYF
TGTGCCAGCAGATTGGGCCGGGGTACTGCCTACGAGCAGTACTTC
>TRBV7-9|TRBJ2-7|NA|few
CASSSQGYEQYF
TGTGCCAGCAGCTCCCAGGGGTACGAGCAGTACTTC
>TRBV19|TRBJ2-2|NA|NA
CASKSLGVGGTGELFF
TGTGCCAGTAAGAGCCTGGGCGTAGGCGGGACCGGGGAGCTGTTTTTT
>TRBV18|TRBJ2-2|NA|NA
CASSPPQGPYTGELFF
TGTGCCAGCTCACCACCCCAGGGGCCATACACCGGGGAGCTGTTTTTT
>TRBV12-5|TRBJ2-3|NA|NA
CASGTGADTQYF
TGTGCTAGTGGTACCGGGGCAGATACGCAGTATTTT
>TRBV18|TRBJ1-6|NA|NA
CASSQQGTAPLHF
TGTGCCAGCTCACAGCAGGGTACAGCACCCCTCCACTTT
>TRBV7-2|TRBJ1-1|NA|NA
CASSLPQGSEAFF
TGTGCCAGCAGCTTACCCCAGGGTTCTGAAGCTTTCTTT
>TRBV5-1|TRBJ2-5|TRBD1|NA
CASSVDRAWTQYF
TGCGCCAGCAGCGTGGACAGGGCCTGGACCCAGTACTTC
>TRBV11-2|TRBJ1-1|NA|NA
CASSLERGTEAFF
TGTGCCAGCAGCTTAGAGAGAGGAACTGAAGCTTTCTTT
>TRBV4-3|TRBJ1-5|TRBD1|NA
CASSQQTGVNQPQHF
TGCGCCAGCAGCCAGCAGACAGGGGTGAATCAGCCCCAGCATTTT
>TRBV29-1|TRBJ2-1|TRBD2|NA
CSVRLAGASRWQFF
TGCAGCGTCCGACTAGCGGGGGCGTCACGATGGCAGTTCTTC
>TRBV7-9|TRBJ2-3|NA|once
CASSDGTSLSTDTQYF
TGTGCCAGCAGCGACGGGACTTCCCTTAGCACAGATACGCAGTATTTT
>TRBV19|TRBJ2-2|TRBD1|NA
CASSTGQGRSTGELFF
TGTGCCAGTAGTACGGGACAGGGTAGATCCACCGGGGAGCTGTTTTTT